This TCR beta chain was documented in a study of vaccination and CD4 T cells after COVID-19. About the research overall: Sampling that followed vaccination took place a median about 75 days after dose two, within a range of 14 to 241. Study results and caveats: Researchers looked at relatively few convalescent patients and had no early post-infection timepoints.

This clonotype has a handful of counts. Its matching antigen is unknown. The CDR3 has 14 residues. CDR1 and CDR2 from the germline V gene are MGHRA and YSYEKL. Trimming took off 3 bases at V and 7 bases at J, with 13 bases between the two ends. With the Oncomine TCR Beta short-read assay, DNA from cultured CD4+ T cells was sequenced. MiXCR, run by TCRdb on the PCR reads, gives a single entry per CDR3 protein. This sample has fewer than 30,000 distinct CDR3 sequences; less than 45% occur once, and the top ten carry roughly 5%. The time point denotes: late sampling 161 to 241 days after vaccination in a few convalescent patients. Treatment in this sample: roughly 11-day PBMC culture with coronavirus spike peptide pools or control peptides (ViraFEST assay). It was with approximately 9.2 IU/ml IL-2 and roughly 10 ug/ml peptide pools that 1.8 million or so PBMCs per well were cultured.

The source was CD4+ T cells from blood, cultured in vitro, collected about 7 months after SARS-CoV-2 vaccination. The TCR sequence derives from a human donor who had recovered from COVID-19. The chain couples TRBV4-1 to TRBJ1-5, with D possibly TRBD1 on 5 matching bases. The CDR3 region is CASSQGPGGQPQHF. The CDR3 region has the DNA TGCGCCAGCAGCCAGGGCCCGGGGGGGCAGCCCCAGCATTTT.